The TCR delta chain under discussion was sequenced for a study of γδ T cells in repeated Plasmodium falciparum infection. Study-wide context: Donors were malaria-exposed Malian children or age- and gender-matched Australian children. Over roughly 580 days, donors received four mosquito-bite P. falciparum NF54 infections.

Each sorted gammadelta sample had TRG and TRD chains sequenced. TCRdb called clones anew from the multiplex PCR reads with CATT. The sample yields 50,000 to 65,000 delta-chain clones, around 1.5% seen once. Flow sorting of PBMC yielded separate Vgamma9/Vdelta2+ and Vdelta2-negative gammadelta T cell populations for bulk repertoire analysis. This clone has a count of ten or more. This CDR3 is built from 15 residues. Germline V gene data show CDR1 as TSWWSYY and CDR2 as QGS. V was cut by 2 bases and J by 0 bases, with 10 bases left in between. The chain recombines TRDV1 with TRDJ1; D is uncertain. The sequenced sample was gamma-delta T cells from blood. The TCR originated in a pool of human donors (malaria-infected and uninfected, not separated). For the CDR3, the DNA is TGTGCTCTTGGGGAAATAGGCGTATACACCGATAAACTCATCTTT. Translating it yields CALGEIGVYTDKLIF.